What follows are 3 T cell receptor beta chains derived from one specimen sequenced in a study of blood T cell repertoires in COVID-19. The repertoire was sequenced with immunoSEQ multiplex PCR; TCRdb's copy has only in-frame clones and lacks some. The sample gives approximately 140,000 clones, more than 75% of which show up once; about an eighth is in the top ten. What was sequenced was peripheral blood. The source is a man between 60 and 75 years old with active or convalescent COVID-19.

This chain joins TRBV11-3 and TRBJ1-3; possible D gene TRBD1, 6 bases. V was trimmed by 4 bases and J by 1 base, leaving 14 bases between them. This CDR3 is built from 16 residues. Germline CDR1 SGHNT, CDR2 YENEEA. The CDR3 DNA follows: TGTGCCAGCAGCTCCCGTAGAGACAGGTCTGGAAACACCATATATTTT. It encodes CASSSRRDRSGNTIYF.

CDR3 amino acids: CASNGFSGNTIYF. The CDR3 region has the DNA TGTGCCAGTAATGGCTTCTCTGGAAACACCATATATTTT. The V gene is TRBV19, the J gene TRBJ1-3, with D uncertain. The CDR3 sequence is 13 residues long. V was trimmed by 7 bases and J by 0 bases, leaving 7 bases between them. Germline assignment: CDR1 LNHDA and CDR2 SQIVND (reference sequence).

The chain uses TRBV9 and TRBJ2-3, with a possible D match to TRBD1 (5 bases). V lost 4 bases to trimming and J lost 0 bases, with 9 bases between them. Germline assignment: CDR1 SGDLS and CDR2 YYNGEE. The CDR3 has 14 amino acids. The CDR3 DNA sequence: TGTGCCAGCAGCACTCAGGGAAGCACAGATACGCAGTATTTT. This sequence encodes CASSTQGSTDTQYF.